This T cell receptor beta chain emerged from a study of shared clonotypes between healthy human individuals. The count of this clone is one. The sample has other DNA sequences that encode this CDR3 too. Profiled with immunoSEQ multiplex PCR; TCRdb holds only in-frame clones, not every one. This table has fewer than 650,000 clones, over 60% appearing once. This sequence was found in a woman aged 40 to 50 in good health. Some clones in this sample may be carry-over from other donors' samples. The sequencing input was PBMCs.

CDR3 amino acids: CASSIIGSSYEQYF. The CDR3 DNA follows: TGTGCCAGTAGTATAATCGGAAGCTCCTACGAGCAGTACTTC. The chain is built from TRBV19 and TRBJ2-7, with D unresolved. The CDR3 is 14 residues long. Trimming left V 2 bases short and J 0 bases short, with 8 bases between. In germline, CDR1 is LNHDA, CDR2 SQIVND (reference sequence).